This T cell receptor (beta chain) was sequenced in a study of CD8+CD57+ T cells in acquired aplastic anemia. As for the study in general: Sorted CD4+ and CD8+ cells gave a mean 3.2 ug DNA, range about 0.19 to 27.4 ug. Whole-study results and caveats: Between the patient and control groups, CD8+ Simpson's diversity did not differ significantly.

Patients included in sequencing had previously demonstrated CD8+CD57+ cell expansion by flow cytometry. Among the patients, all had severe acquired aplastic anemia. As for this clonotype: The antigen is unknown.

This CDR3 is 13 amino acids long. The germline V gene has CDR1 SQVTM and CDR2 ANQGSEA. Genomic DNA acted as the template from which TCR beta VDJ combination and CDR3 sequence profiling were carried out. TCRdb passed the reads through MiXCR, listing each CDR3 protein once. The sample has 200,000 to 250,000 distinct CDR3 sequences, about 60% seen once. The specimen was sorted CD4+, CD8+, or CD8+CD57+ T cells (not recorded which) from PBMCs. This chain connects TRBV29-1 to TRBJ1-1; possibly TRBD1 for D (5 bases). The TCR comes from a human donor with aplastic anemia. CDR3 DNA sequence: TGCAGTGCTAGAGGGGCAGGGAGGGCTGAAGCTTTCTTT. Amino acid sequence: CSARGAGRAEAFF.